The 25 T cell receptor beta chains below come from one sample, sequenced in a study of T cells in Graves' hyperthyroidism and ophthalmopathy. Researchers took RNA transcripts and amplified the TCR beta CDR3 regions from them. Primed by the HTBI set, a first-round RT-PCR was run on the TCR CDR3. Via MiXCR, TCRdb re-called the multiplex PCR reads, giving one row per CDR3 protein. Of under 350,000 distinct CDR3 sequences detected, 21% appear once; the ten largest clones hold under 55%. Material: blood. The receptors here all came from a woman aged 45-59 years with Graves' hyperthyroidism.

This clonotype was seen only a few times. This may be a read error, as it is one base from a much larger clone. The rearrangement joins TRBV6-1 to TRBJ2-1, with 10 bases identical to TRBD2. Trimming removed 0 bases from V and 4 bases from J; junction bases left unmatched: 0. The germline gives CDR1 MNHNS, CDR2 SASEGT. This CDR3 is built from 15 residues. In nucleotides, the CDR3 is TGTGCCAGCAGTGAAGCTAGCGGGGGGTACAATGAGCAGTTCTTC. Translated: CASSEASGGYNEQFF.

The genes are TRBV7-9 and TRBJ2-2, with 7 bases aligning to TRBD1. J was trimmed by 0 bases and V by 3 bases; bases with no gene match: 4. This CDR3 is built from 16 residues. The germline gives CDR1 SEHNR, CDR2 FQNEAQ (reference sequence). The CDR3 DNA reads as TGTGCCAGCAGCTTCTTCCAGGGGGCGAACACCGGGGAGCTGTTTTTT. Translating gives CASSFFQGANTGELFF. Supplemented by reference TRBV7-9 and TRBJ2-2, the full variable domain reads DTGVSQNPRHKITKRGQNVTFRCDPISEHNRLYWYRQTLGQGPEFLTYFQNEAQLEKSRLLSDRFSAERPKGSFSTLEIQRTEQGDSAMYLCASSFFQGANTGELFFGEGSRLTVL.

This clonotype was picked up a small number of times. This sequence may be a read error, since a much larger clone differs from it by one base. The CDR3 DNA reads as TGTGCCTGGGGTTTGAATCCCTACGAGCAGTACTTC. It specifies CAWGLNPYEQYF. The genes are TRBV30 and TRBJ2-7; no firm D call. The ends were cut back, 5 bases at V and 2 bases at J, with 10 bases in the middle. The CDR3 runs 12 residues. Germline-derived CDR1 and CDR2 are GTSNPN and SVGIG (reference sequence).

This clonotype was seen only once. This likely comes from a read error, as the CDR3 has no conserved phenylalanine or tryptophan at its end. The V gene is TRBV6-2 or TRBV6-3, the J gene TRBJ1-3, with D perhaps matching TRBD1 (5 bases). Germline CDR1 MNHEY, CDR2 SVGEGT. V gave up 7 bases and J gave up 2 bases, with 9 bases separating them. The CDR3 is made up of 13 amino acids. The CDR3 DNA reads as TGTGCCAGCATCCAGGGAGCTGGAAACACCATATATATT. Protein sequence: CASIQGAGNTIYI.

This clonotype was seen many times. V and J are TRBV12-3 or TRBV12-4 and TRBJ2-7; 7 nucleotides agree with TRBD1. V lost 1 base and J lost 7; bases outside the gene matches: 10. The CDR3 has 15 residues. The CDR3 is CASSLDRHRGREQYF. CDR3 nucleotide sequence: TGTGCCAGCAGTTTAGACAGGCACAGGGGCCGGGAGCAGTACTTC.

This clonotype has a count of ten or more. The genes are TRBV28 and TRBJ1-2, with no clear D. This CDR3 is built from 14 residues. V gave up 2 bases and J gave up 4 bases, with 11 bases separating them. From germline, CDR1 is MDHEN and CDR2 SYDVKM. The chain's CDR3 is CASSLVGRIYGYTF. The CDR3 DNA sequence: TGTGCCAGCAGTTTAGTTGGCCGGATCTATGGCTACACCTTC.

This chain links TRBV29-1 with TRBJ1-1; D is possibly TRBD1 (6 bases). This CDR3 comprises 13 residues. Germline CDR1 SQVTM, CDR2 ANQGSEA. V was shortened by 7 bases and J by 4 bases, with 16 bases between the two germline ends. CDR3 loop: CSGANRESTEAFF. The CDR3 nucleotides are TGCAGCGGAGCCAACAGGGAGTCCACTGAAGCTTTCTTT.

This clonotype appeared many times. V usage is TRBV28 and J usage is TRBJ2-7; D uncertain. V dropped 3 bases and J dropped 6 bases, with 12 bases sitting between them. Germline CDR1 is MDHEN and CDR2 is SYDVKM. The CDR3 contains 13 residues. The CDR3 loop is CASSLSRIGEQYF. The CDR3 nucleotides are TGTGCCAGCAGTTTGTCAAGGATCGGCGAGCAGTACTTC. Full variable domain (missing parts from reference TRBV28 and TRBJ2-7): DVKVTQSSRYLVKRTGEKVFLECVQDMDHENMFWYRQDPGLGLRLIYFSYDVKMKEKGDIPEGYSVSREKKERFSLILESASTNQTSMYLCASSLSRIGEQYFGPGTRLTVT.

In its sample, this clonotype was seen many times. The V call is TRBV29-1, the J call TRBJ1-4; 7 bases align to TRBD1. The V segment lost 4 bases and the J segment 8 bases; nucleotides outside the gene matches: 4. The CDR3 is 12 amino acids. Germline V gene sequence: CDR1 SQVTM, CDR2 ANQGSEA. Here the CDR3 reads CSVGGGREKLFF. In nucleotides, the CDR3 is TGCAGCGTTGGAGGGGGCCGAGAAAAACTGTTTTTT.

This clonotype was detected many times. The V gene is TRBV4-1, the J gene TRBJ2-3, with D perhaps TRBD2 (6 bases). V lost 0 bases, J lost 2 bases, and 24 bases lay in between. There are 20 residues in the CDR3. Germline lookup yields CDR1 MGHRA and CDR2 YSYEKL. The CDR3 region has the DNA TGCGCCAGCAGCCAAGATAGGTCGGTGCGGGGACGCTATAACACAGATACGCAGTATTTT. Protein sequence: CASSQDRSVRGRYNTDTQYF.

This clonotype was found a few times. J is TRBJ2-7 and V is TRBV5-1, with D perhaps TRBD1 (5 bases). V gave up 2 bases and J gave up 3 bases, with 12 bases separating them. The CDR3 sequence is 14 residues long. Germline assignment: CDR1 SGHRS and CDR2 YFSETQ. The CDR3 nucleotides read TGCGCCAGCAGCTTAGTAACAGGAGTCTACGAGCAGTACTTC. Amino acid sequence: CASSLVTGVYEQYF.

This clonotype has a handful of counts. This chain joins TRBV4-1 and TRBJ2-1; 9 bases line up with TRBD1. V trimming: 4 bases; J trimming: 4 bases; junction bases outside the gene matches: 8. CDR1 is MGHRA and CDR2 is YSYEKL in the germline V gene. This CDR3 has 16 amino acids. The CDR3 sequence is CASSRADRGGYNEQFF. The CDR3 DNA follows: TGCGCCAGCAGCCGAGCGGACAGGGGAGGATACAATGAGCAGTTCTTC.

To note about this clonotype: A much larger clone differs by one base, so this may be a read error. V usage is TRBV4-1 and J usage is TRBJ1-1; D remains ambiguous. In germline, CDR1 is MGHRA, CDR2 YSYEKL. The CDR3 has 14 amino acids. CDR3 region: CANSQDLVNTEAFF. The CDR3 DNA follows: TGCGCCAACAGCCAAGATTTGGTGAACACTGAAGCTTTCTTT.

This clonotype was detected ten times or more. The chain joins TRBV2 to TRBJ1-6; TRBD1 agrees at 7 bases. This CDR3 has 14 residues. Trimming at V came to 4 bases and at J to 10 bases, leaving 7 bases not matched to a gene. Germline assignment: CDR1 SNHLY and CDR2 FYNNEI. CDR3 sequence reads: CASSGGGGKSPLHF. The CDR3 bases are TGTGCCAGCAGTGGCGGAGGGGGCAAATCACCCCTCCACTTT.

The chain's CDR3 is CSAPRGGGQNIQYF. The CDR3 nucleotides are TGCAGTGCGCCCAGGGGGGGTGGTCAAAACATTCAGTACTTC. The rearrangement joins TRBV20-1 to TRBJ2-4; either TRBD1 or TRBD2 may fit D (7 bases each). The CDR3 has 14 amino acids. Germline loops: CDR1 DFQATT, CDR2 SNEGSKA (reference sequence). The V gene lost 6 bases and the J gene lost 5 bases, with 17 bases spanning the gap.

This clonotype showed up just a few times. V usage is TRBV9 and J usage is TRBJ2-1; 7 bases match TRBD2. Germline loops: CDR1 SGDLS, CDR2 YYNGEE. J gave up 5 bases and V 0 bases, and 5 bases lay outside the gene matches. The CDR3 is 15 residues long. The DNA for the CDR3 is TGTGCCAGCAGCGTAGGAGGGAGGGGTAACAATGAGCAGTTCTTC. Encoded protein: CASSVGGRGNNEQFF.

This clonotype was seen many times. The chain is built from TRBV27 and TRBJ2-7, with 8 nucleotides matching TRBD1. The J segment lost 0 bases and the V segment lost 4 bases, leaving 11 bases of the junction unmatched. The germline V gene has CDR1 MNHEY and CDR2 SMNVEV (reference sequence). CDR3 length equals 17 residues. The DNA of the CDR3 is TGTGCCAGCAGTTCTGCACGAGGGACAGGCCTCTCCTACGAGCAGTACTTC. This gives the protein CASSSARGTGLSYEQYF.

In its sample, this clonotype was seen many times. The CDR3 DNA reads as TGTGCCAGCCGAAGGGAGGGACAGATGAACACTGAAGCTTTCTTT. This sequence encodes CASRREGQMNTEAFF. The rearrangement joins TRBV12-3 or TRBV12-4 to TRBJ1-1, with TRBD1 matching over 7 bases. After removal of 8 bases from V and 0 bases from J, the junction contained 9 bases not matched to a gene. The CDR3 length is 15 residues.

The chain has TRBV15 and TRBJ2-7; a weak D match, TRBD1 (8 bases). Trimming took off 8 bases at V and 1 base at J, with 24 bases between the two ends. Germline loops: CDR1 LNHNV, CDR2 YYDKDF (reference sequence). There are 17 residues in the CDR3. CDR3 sequence (DNA): TGTGCCACCTCTGACAGGGGAGGGGGTCGGACTTCCTACGAGCAGTACTTC. It codes for CATSDRGGGRTSYEQYF.

V usage is TRBV13 and J usage is TRBJ2-7, with TRBD2 identical over 8 bases. CDR3 length equals 15 residues. V trimming: 4 bases; J trimming: 3 bases; junction bases outside the gene matches: 8. Germline assignment: CDR1 PRHDT and CDR2 FYEKMQ (reference sequence). The DNA of the CDR3 is TGTGCCAGCAGCTCAATTATAGCGGGAAACTACGAGCAGTACTTC. This translates into CASSSIIAGNYEQYF. The variable domain in full, with the rest retrieved from reference TRBV13 and TRBJ2-7, is AAGVIQSPRHLIKEKRETATLKCYPIPRHDTVYWYQQGPGQDPQFLISFYEKMQSDKGSIPDRFSAQQFSDYHSELNMSSLELGDSALYFCASSSIIAGNYEQYFGPGTRLTVT.

The chain is built from TRBV19 and TRBJ1-5; D might be TRBD1 (6 bases). Looked up from germline, CDR1 is LNHDA and CDR2 is SQIVND (reference sequence). The CDR3 totals 14 residues. The V gene lost 4 bases and the J gene lost 4 bases, with 11 bases spanning the gap. The CDR3 DNA follows: TGTGCCAGTAGTACACAGGGACGGAATCAGCCCCAGCATTTT. This sequence encodes CASSTQGRNQPQHF.

This clonotype was seen a handful of times. This chain connects TRBV10-3 to TRBJ2-3, with a possible D match to TRBD1 (6 bases). This CDR3 contains 13 residues. V shed 2 bases and J shed 3 bases, with 6 bases lying between them. CDR1 is ENHRY, CDR2 SYGVKD, per germline. The chain's CDR3 is CAISERGTDTQYF. The CDR3 DNA follows: TGTGCCATCAGTGAGAGGGGGACAGATACGCAGTATTTT.

This clonotype was seen repeatedly, ten times or more. V usage is TRBV28 and J usage is TRBJ2-7, with 7 bases fitting TRBD2. From germline, CDR1 is MDHEN and CDR2 SYDVKM. CDR3 length: 13 residues. J lost 7 bases, V lost 5 bases, and 8 bases had no gene match. CDR3 nucleotide sequence: TGTGCCAGCAGTCGAGCCTGGGGGGGTGAGCAGTACTTC. Its protein is CASSRAWGGEQYF.

This clonotype was counted at least ten times. The chain has TRBV11-2 and TRBJ2-1; perhaps TRBD2 as D (5 bases). There are 14 residues in the CDR3. CDR1 and CDR2 (germline): SGHAT, FQNNGV. V was shortened by 2 bases and J by 5 bases, with 10 bases between the two germline ends. Written as DNA, the CDR3 is TGTGCCAGCAGCTTAAGGGAGCTAAACAATGAGCAGTTCTTC. Translated: CASSLRELNNEQFF.

This clonotype came up many times. This chain connects TRBV18 to TRBJ2-5, with D possibly being TRBD2 (5 bases). CDR3 length: 14 amino acids. Germline lookup yields CDR1 KGHSH and CDR2 LQKENI. Trimming stripped 3 bases from V and 2 bases from J, with 10 bases between. In DNA form, the CDR3 reads TGTGCCAGCTCACCTCGGCGAGGGCAAGAGACCCAGTACTTC. It encodes CASSPRRGQETQYF.